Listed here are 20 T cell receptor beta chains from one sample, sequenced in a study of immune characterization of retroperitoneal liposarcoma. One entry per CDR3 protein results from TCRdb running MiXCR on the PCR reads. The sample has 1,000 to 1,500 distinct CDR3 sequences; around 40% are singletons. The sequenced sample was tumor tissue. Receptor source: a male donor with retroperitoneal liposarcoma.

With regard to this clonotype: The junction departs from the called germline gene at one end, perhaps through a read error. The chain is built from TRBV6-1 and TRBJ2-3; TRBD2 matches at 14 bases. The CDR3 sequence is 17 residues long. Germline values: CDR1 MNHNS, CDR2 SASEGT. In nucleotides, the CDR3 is TGTGCCAGCAGTGAGCCCCCGGGGACTAGCGGGAGCGATACACAGTATTTT. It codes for CASSEPPGTSGSDTQYF.

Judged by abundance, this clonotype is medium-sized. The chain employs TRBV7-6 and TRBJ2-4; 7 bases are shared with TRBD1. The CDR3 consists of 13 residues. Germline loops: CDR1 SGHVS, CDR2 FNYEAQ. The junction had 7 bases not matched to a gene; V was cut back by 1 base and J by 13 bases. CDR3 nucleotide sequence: TGTGCCAGCAGCTTAGGACAGGGTATGGAGCAGTACTTC. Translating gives CASSLGQGMEQYF. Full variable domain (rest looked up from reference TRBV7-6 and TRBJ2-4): GAGVSQSPRYKVTKRGQDVALRCDPISGHVSLYWYRQALGQGPEFLTYFNYEAQQDKSGLPNDRFSAERPEGSISTLTIQRTEQRDSAMYRCASSLGQGMEQYFGAGTRLSVL.

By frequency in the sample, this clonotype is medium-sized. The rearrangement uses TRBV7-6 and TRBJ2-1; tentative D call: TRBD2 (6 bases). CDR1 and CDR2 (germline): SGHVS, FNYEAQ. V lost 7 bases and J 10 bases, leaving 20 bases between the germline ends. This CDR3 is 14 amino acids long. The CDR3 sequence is CASTRGRDSYEQFF. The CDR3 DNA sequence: TGTGCCAGCACCCGGGGCAGGGACTCCTACGAGCAGTTCTTC.

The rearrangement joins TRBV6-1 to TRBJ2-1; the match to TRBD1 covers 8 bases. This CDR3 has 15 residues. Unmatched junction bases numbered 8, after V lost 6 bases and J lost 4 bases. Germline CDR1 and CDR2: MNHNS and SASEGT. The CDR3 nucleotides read TGTGCCAGCAGACATAGACAGGGGAGGTACAATGAGCAGTTCTTC. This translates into CASRHRQGRYNEQFF.

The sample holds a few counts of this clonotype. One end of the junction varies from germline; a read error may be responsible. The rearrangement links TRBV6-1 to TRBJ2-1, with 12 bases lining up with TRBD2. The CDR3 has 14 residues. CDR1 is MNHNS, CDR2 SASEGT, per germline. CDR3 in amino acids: CASALAGGYSEQFF. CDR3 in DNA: TGTGCCAGTGCCCTAGCGGGAGGGTACAGTGAGCAGTTCTTC.

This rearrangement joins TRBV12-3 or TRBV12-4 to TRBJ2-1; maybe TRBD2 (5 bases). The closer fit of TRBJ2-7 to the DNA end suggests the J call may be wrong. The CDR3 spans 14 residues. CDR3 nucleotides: TGTGCCAGCAGCGTGGCTGGACTCTCCTACGAGCAGTACTTC. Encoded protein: CASSVAGLSYEQYF.

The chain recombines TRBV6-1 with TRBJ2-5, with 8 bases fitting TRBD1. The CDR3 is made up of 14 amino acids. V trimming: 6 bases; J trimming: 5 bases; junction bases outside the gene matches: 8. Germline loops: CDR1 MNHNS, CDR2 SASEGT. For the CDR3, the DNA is TGTGCCAGCAGAAGGACAGGGATTGTGGAGACCCAGTACTTC. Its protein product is CASRRTGIVETQYF.

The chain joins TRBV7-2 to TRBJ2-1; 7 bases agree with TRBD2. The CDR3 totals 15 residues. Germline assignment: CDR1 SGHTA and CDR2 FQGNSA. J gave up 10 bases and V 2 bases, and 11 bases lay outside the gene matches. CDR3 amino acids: CASSLKPSGTHEQFF. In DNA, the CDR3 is TGTGCCAGCAGCTTAAAGCCTAGCGGTACTCACGAGCAGTTCTTC.

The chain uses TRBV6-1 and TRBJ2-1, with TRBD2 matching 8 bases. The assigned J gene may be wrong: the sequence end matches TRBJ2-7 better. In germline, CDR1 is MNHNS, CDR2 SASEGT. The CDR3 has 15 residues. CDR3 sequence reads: CASRAGLVLYNEQYF. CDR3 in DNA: TGTGCCAGCCGGGCGGGACTAGTCCTCTACAATGAGCAGTACTTC.

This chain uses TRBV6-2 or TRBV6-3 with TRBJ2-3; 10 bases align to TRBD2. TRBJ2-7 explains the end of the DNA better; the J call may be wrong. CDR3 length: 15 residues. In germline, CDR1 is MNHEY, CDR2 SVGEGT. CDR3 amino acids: CASTSSLAGDNEQYF. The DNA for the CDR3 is TGTGCCAGCACAAGCTCGCTAGCGGGAGACAATGAGCAGTACTTC.

The CDR3 nucleotides read TGTGCCAGCAGCTTAGTGGGACTAGCGTCCAATGAGCAGTTCTTC. Its translation: CASSLVGLASNEQFF. This sequence joins TRBV7-9 and TRBJ2-1; 10 positions agree with TRBD2. The germline V gene has CDR1 SEHNR and CDR2 FQNEAQ (reference sequence). The CDR3 totals 15 residues. V gave up 1 base and J gave up 6 bases; unmatched junction bases: 3.

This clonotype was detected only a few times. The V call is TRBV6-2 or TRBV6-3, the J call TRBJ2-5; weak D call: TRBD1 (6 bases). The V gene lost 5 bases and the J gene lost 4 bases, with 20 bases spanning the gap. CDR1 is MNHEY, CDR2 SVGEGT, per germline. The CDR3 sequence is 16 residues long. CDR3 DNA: TGTGCCAGCAGTCCCCAGGGGCCTGATACCTCAGAGACCCAGTACTTC. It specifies CASSPQGPDTSETQYF.

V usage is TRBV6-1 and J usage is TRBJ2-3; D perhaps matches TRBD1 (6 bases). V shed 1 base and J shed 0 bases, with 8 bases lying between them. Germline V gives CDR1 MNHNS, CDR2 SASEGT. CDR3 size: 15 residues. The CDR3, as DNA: TGTGCCAGCAGTGAAGGTGACAGGAGCACAGATACGCAGTATTTT. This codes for CASSEGDRSTDTQYF.

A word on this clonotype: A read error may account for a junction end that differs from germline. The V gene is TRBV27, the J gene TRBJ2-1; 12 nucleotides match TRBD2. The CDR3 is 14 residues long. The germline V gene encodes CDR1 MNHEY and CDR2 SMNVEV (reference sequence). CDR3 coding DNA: TGTGCCAGCAGTCCCGCTCGGACTAGCGGGACTCTGCTCTTC. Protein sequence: CASSPARTSGTLLF.

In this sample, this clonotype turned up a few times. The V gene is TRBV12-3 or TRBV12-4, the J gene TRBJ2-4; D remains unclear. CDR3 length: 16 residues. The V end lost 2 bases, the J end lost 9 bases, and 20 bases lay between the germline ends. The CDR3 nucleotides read TGTGCCAGCAGTTTATCTCCTCTTCCCCAAGTAGGCATTCAGTACTTC. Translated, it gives CASSLSPLPQVGIQYF.

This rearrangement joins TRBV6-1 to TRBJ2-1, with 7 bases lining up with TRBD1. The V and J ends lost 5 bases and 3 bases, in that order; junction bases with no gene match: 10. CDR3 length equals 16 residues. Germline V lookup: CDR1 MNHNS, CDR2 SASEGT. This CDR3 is CASSKWGQPDYNEQFF. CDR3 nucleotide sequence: TGTGCCAGCAGTAAGTGGGGACAGCCCGACTACAATGAGCAGTTCTTC.

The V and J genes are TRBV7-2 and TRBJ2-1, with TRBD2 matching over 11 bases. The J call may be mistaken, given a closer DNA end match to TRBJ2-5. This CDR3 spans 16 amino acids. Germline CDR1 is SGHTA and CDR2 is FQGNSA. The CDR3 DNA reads TGTGCCAGCAGCTCAACCGGGACTAGCGGAAAAGAGACCCAGTACTTC. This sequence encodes CASSSTGTSGKETQYF.

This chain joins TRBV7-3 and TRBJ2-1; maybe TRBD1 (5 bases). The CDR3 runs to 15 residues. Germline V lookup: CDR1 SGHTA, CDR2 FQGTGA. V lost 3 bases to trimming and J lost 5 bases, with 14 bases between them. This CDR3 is CASSFQAGFDNEQFF. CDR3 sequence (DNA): TGTGCCAGCAGCTTCCAGGCAGGGTTCGACAATGAGCAGTTCTTC.

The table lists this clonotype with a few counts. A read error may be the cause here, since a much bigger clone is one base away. Here the CDR3 reads CVSSFGGSTDTQYF. DNA of the CDR3: TGTGTCAGCAGCTTCGGGGGGTCCACAGATACGCAGTATTTT. The V and J genes are TRBV7-4 and TRBJ2-3; 7 positions agree with TRBD2. CDR1 is SGHVT, CDR2 SQSDAQ, per germline. The CDR3 runs to 14 residues.

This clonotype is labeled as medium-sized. CDR3: CASSLAGTIRGDTQYF. CDR3 coding DNA: TGTGCCAGCAGCTTAGCGGGGACTATCCGGGGAGATACGCAGTATTTT. V gene TRBV7-2 combines with J gene TRBJ2-3; 7 bases map to TRBD2. Germline CDR1 reads SGHTA; CDR2 reads FQGNSA. The CDR3 covers 16 residues. The V segment lost 0 bases and the J segment 5 bases; nucleotides outside the gene matches: 8.